Listed here are 12 T cell receptor beta chains from one sample, sequenced in a study of T-cell memory formation after mild COVID-19. MiXCR was run by TCRdb on the 5' RACE reads, yielding one entry per CDR3 protein. The repertoire includes fewer than 400,000 distinct CDR3 sequences, approximately 15% of them detected once, and under 25% sits in the top ten. The sample comprised PBMCs or a T cell subset sorted from them (not recorded which). These receptors originate from a man between 18 and 29 years old who had mild COVID-19 (a few samples of this study predate the infection). Cell type and time point are not known.

The chain has TRBV5-1 and TRBJ2-2, with no clear D. The V and J ends lost 1 base and 5 bases respectively, with 9 bases between them. Germline V gene data show CDR1 as SGHRS and CDR2 as YFSETQ. CDR3 size: 14 residues. This chain's CDR3 is CASSLSTDTGELFF. In nucleotides, the CDR3 is TGCGCCAGCAGCTTGTCGACGGATACCGGGGAGCTGTTTTTT.

The gene calls are TRBV19 and TRBJ2-3; no clear D. Germline assignment: CDR1 LNHDA and CDR2 SQIVND (reference sequence). This CDR3 is 13 amino acids long. V lost 10 bases and J lost 6, with 17 bases in between. CDR3 in DNA: TGTGCCACCGCCCTTTCACCCTCCGATACGCAGTATTTT. This encodes CATALSPSDTQYF.

This clonotype was seen a handful of times. The rearrangement uses TRBV27 and TRBJ2-1; TRBD1 or TRBD2 may be the D gene (5 bases each). Germline CDR1 and CDR2: MNHEY and SMNVEV (reference sequence). V gave up 4 bases and J gave up 1 base, with 23 bases separating them. This CDR3 comprises 19 residues. CDR3 region: CASSSNAVRGRRSYNEQFF. In DNA form, the CDR3 reads TGTGCCAGCAGTTCAAACGCCGTCCGGGGCCGTAGGTCCTACAATGAGCAGTTCTTC.

There are a few counts of this clonotype. The rearrangement uses TRBV6-1 and TRBJ2-5; 7 nucleotides align to TRBD1. V shed 4 bases and J 5 bases; nucleotides not matched to a gene: 4. Per the germline V gene, CDR1 is MNHNS and CDR2 is SASEGT. The CDR3 has 13 residues. The CDR3 is CASSADRFETQYF. The CDR3 DNA reads TGTGCCAGCAGTGCGGACAGGTTTGAGACCCAGTACTTC.

V gene TRBV18 combines with J gene TRBJ1-2; D unclear. The V and J ends lost 1 base and 1 base respectively, with 10 bases between them. CDR1 KGHSH and CDR2 LQKENI come from the germline V gene. This CDR3 is 15 amino acids long. CDR3 sequence (DNA): TGTGCCAGCTCACCACGGGAAACGGATAACTATGGCTACACCTTC. It encodes CASSPRETDNYGYTF. Together with reference TRBV18 and TRBJ1-2, the CDR3 gives the full variable domain: NAGVMQNPRHLVRRRGQEARLRCSPMKGHSHVYWYRQLPEEGLKFMVYLQKENIIDESGMPKERFSAEFPKEGPSILRIQQVVRGDSAAYFCASSPRETDNYGYTFGSGTRLTVV.

This clonotype was counted a few times. The gene calls are TRBV7-8 and TRBJ2-2; D is undetermined. The V gene's germline CDR1 is SGHVS and CDR2 FQNEAQ. This CDR3 has 14 amino acids. V dropped 6 bases and J dropped 0 bases, with 8 bases sitting between them. The CDR3 spells CASRVTSNTGELFF. In DNA form, the CDR3 reads TGTGCCAGCAGGGTCACATCGAACACCGGGGAGCTGTTTTTT. Looking up the rest from reference TRBV7-8 and TRBJ2-2 gives the full variable domain: GAGVSQSPRYKVAKRGQDVALRCDPISGHVSLFWYQQALGQGPEFLTYFQNEAQLDKSGLPSDRFFAERPEGSVSTLKIQRTQQEDSAVYLCASRVTSNTGELFFGEGSRLTVL.

This clonotype was recorded a few times. The chain employs TRBV3-1 and TRBJ2-7, with 8 bases identical to TRBD1. Germline V gives CDR1 LGHDT, CDR2 YNNKEL (reference sequence). The ends lost 4 bases at V and 4 bases at J; junction bases unmatched: 15. The CDR3 length is 17 residues. The DNA for the CDR3 is TGTGCCAGCAGCCCACTTCCAGGGGGCCTATATGGTTACGAGCAGTACTTC. Amino acids: CASSPLPGGLYGYEQYF.

This chain uses TRBV12-3 or TRBV12-4 with TRBJ2-5; the D is unclear. Trimming shortened V by 4 bases and J by 6 bases, and 12 bases separated the two germline ends. The CDR3 totals 13 residues. The DNA for the CDR3 is TGTGCCAGCAGTTACGGTCTTTGGAAGACCCAGTACTTC. Amino acids: CASSYGLWKTQYF.

The rearrangement links TRBV7-2 to TRBJ1-5; D not resolved. Germline assignment: CDR1 SGHTA and CDR2 FQGNSA. Trimming took 1 base from V and 0 from J, leaving 7 bases between them. This CDR3 is built from 15 residues. The CDR3: CASSLGPNSNQPQHF. CDR3 nucleotide sequence: TGTGCCAGCAGCTTAGGACCGAATAGCAATCAGCCCCAGCATTTT.

This clonotype was observed at least ten times. V gene TRBV20-1 combines with J gene TRBJ1-6; possible D gene TRBD1, 5 bases. The germline CDR1 and CDR2 sequences are DFQATT and SNEGSKA (reference sequence). The CDR3 totals 13 residues. V lost 2 bases and J lost 7, with 9 bases in between. CDR3 residues: CSARQGGNSPLHF. CDR3 DNA sequence: TGCAGTGCTAGACAGGGAGGGAATTCACCCCTCCACTTT.

The J gene is TRBJ2-3, the V gene TRBV7-2; D call uncertain. The V gene's germline CDR1 is SGHTA and CDR2 FQGNSA. This CDR3 region has 15 residues. The germline V and J ends were trimmed by 1 base and 1 base, with 9 bases remaining between them. In DNA, the CDR3 is TGTGCCAGCAGCTTAGTCTTCGCGGGCACAGATACGCAGTATTTT. This translates into CASSLVFAGTDTQYF.

The chain combines TRBV9 with TRBJ2-1; 8 bases map to TRBD2. V trimming: 2 bases; J trimming: 5 bases; junction bases outside the gene matches: 6. Germline V gene data show CDR1 as SGDLS and CDR2 as YYNGEE. CDR3 size: 15 residues. The CDR3 is CASSVRGGPNNEQFF. CDR3 nucleotide sequence: TGTGCCAGCAGCGTTCGCGGGGGGCCCAACAATGAGCAGTTCTTC.